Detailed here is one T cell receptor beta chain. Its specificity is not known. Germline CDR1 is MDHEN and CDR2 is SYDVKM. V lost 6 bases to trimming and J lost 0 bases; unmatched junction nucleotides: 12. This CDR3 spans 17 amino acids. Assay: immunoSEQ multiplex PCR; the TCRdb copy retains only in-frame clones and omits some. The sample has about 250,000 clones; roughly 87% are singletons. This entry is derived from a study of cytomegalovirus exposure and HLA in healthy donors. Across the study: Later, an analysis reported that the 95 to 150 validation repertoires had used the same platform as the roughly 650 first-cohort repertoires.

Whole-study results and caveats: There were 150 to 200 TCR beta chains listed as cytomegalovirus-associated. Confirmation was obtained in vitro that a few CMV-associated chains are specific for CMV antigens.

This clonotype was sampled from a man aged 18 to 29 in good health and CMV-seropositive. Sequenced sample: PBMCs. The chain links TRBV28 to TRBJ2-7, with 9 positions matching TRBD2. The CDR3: CASRPGTSRLSSYEQYF. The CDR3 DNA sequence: TGTGCCAGCAGGCCAGGGACTAGCCGACTGAGCTCCTACGAGCAGTACTTC.